These 27 T cell receptor beta chains were sequenced from one sample in a study of cytomegalovirus exposure and HLA in healthy donors. PCR was performed using 60 Vbeta and 13 Jbeta primers. TCRdb keeps only in-frame clones here, not all; method: immunoSEQ multiplex PCR. Its listing shows 55,000 to 75,000 clones. The material sequenced was PBMCs. Source of these receptors: a male donor in good health and CMV-seronegative.

Note on this clone: The same CDR3 arises from other DNA sequences in this sample as well. V and J are TRBV28 and TRBJ1-2, with a weak D call TRBD1 (6 bases). The germline V and J ends were trimmed by 11 bases and 8 bases, with 15 bases remaining between them. In germline, CDR1 is MDHEN, CDR2 SYDVKM. This CDR3 is built from 11 residues. This chain's CDR3 is CAALGAYGYTF. Here the CDR3 DNA reads TGTGCCGCCCTGGGGGCGTACGGCTACACCTTC.

This chain uses TRBV7-2 with TRBJ2-6; D perhaps matches TRBD1 (6 bases). This CDR3 has 15 residues. V was pared by 4 bases and J by 4 bases, with 11 bases between. Looked up from germline, CDR1 is SGHTA and CDR2 is FQGNSA. CDR3 nucleotide sequence: TGTGCCAGCAGCTCTGGGGGCTCGGGGGCCAACGTCCTGACTTTC. It is translated as CASSSGGSGANVLTF.

Details on this clone: The junction departs from germline at one end; a sequencing error may be responsible. This chain links TRBV18 with TRBJ1-1, with D possibly TRBD1 on 6 matching bases. Germline lookup yields CDR1 KGHSH and CDR2 LQKENI. This CDR3 spans 16 amino acids. CDR3 DNA: TGTGCCAGCGCACCACCAACAGGGATTAGAAACACTGAAGCTTTCTTT. Amino acid sequence: CASAPPTGIRNTEAFF.

The chain has TRBV7-3 and TRBJ2-2, with 11 bases matching TRBD2. Germline loops: CDR1 SGHTA, CDR2 FQGTGA. The CDR3 sequence is 19 residues long. Unmatched junction bases numbered 6, after V lost 0 bases and J lost 0 bases. CDR3 region: CASSLTAGTSGANTGELFF. The CDR3 DNA follows: TGTGCCAGCAGCTTAACTGCCGGGACTAGCGGCGCGAACACCGGGGAGCTGTTTTTT. Complete variable domain (other parts from reference TRBV7-3 and TRBJ2-2): GAGVSQTPSNKVTEKGKYVELRCDPISGHTALYWYRQSLGQGPEFLIYFQGTGAADDSGLPNDRFFAVRPEGSVSTLKIQRTERGDSAVYLCASSLTAGTSGANTGELFFGEGSRLTVL.

V gene TRBV30 combines with J gene TRBJ2-7, with D maybe TRBD1 (6 bases). V dropped 0 bases and J dropped 3 bases, with 15 bases sitting between them. The CDR3 runs to 15 residues. Germline loops: CDR1 GTSNPN, CDR2 SVGIG (reference sequence). The CDR3 loop reads CAWSVGGTQGYEQYF. CDR3 nucleotide sequence: TGTGCCTGGAGTGTTGGGGGAACACAGGGCTACGAGCAGTACTTC.

Written as DNA, the CDR3 is TGTGCCACCAGCAGAGAAGGCGGGGCACAAGAGACCCAGTACTTC. It translates to CATSREGGAQETQYF. The V gene is TRBV15, the J gene TRBJ2-5, with D possibly TRBD2 on 6 matching bases. The ends were cut back, 0 bases at V and 2 bases at J, with 10 bases in the middle. Germline values: CDR1 LNHNV, CDR2 YYDKDF (reference sequence). This CDR3 region has 15 residues.

J is TRBJ2-7 and V is TRBV19, with TRBD1 matching 8 bases. The CDR3 length is 16 residues. V trimming: 3 bases; J trimming: 0 bases; junction bases outside the gene matches: 7. CDR1 and CDR2 (germline): LNHDA, SQIVND (reference sequence). The CDR3 DNA sequence: TGTGCCAGTAGTATCTCCCGGACAGGGAACTCCTACGAGCAGTACTTC. Amino acids: CASSISRTGNSYEQYF.

The chain uses TRBV19 and TRBJ1-6; 7 bases map to TRBD1. The V gene end was trimmed by 8 bases and the J gene end by 5 bases; junction bases not matched to a gene: 9. CDR3 size: 15 residues. Germline lookup yields CDR1 LNHDA and CDR2 SQIVND (reference sequence). The CDR3 sequence: CASADREDNNSPLHF. The CDR3 DNA reads as TGTGCCAGTGCAGACAGGGAGGACAATAATTCACCCCTCCACTTT.

J is TRBJ1-1 and V is TRBV29-1; D gene ambiguous. The CDR3 is 14 amino acids. CDR1 SQVTM and CDR2 ANQGSEA come from the germline V gene. Trimming removed 3 bases at V and 0 bases at J, with 11 bases between. The CDR3 region has the DNA TGCAGCGTTGATTACAGCCACTTGAACACTGAAGCTTTCTTT. Its protein product is CSVDYSHLNTEAFF. Drawing the rest from reference TRBV29-1 and TRBJ1-1, the complete variable domain is SAVISQKPSRDICQRGTSLTIQCQVDSQVTMMFWYRQQPGQSLTLIATANQGSEATYESGFVIDKFPISRPNLTFSTLTVSNMSPEDSSIYLCSVDYSHLNTEAFFGQGTRLTVV.

V is TRBV4-3 and J is TRBJ2-7; weak D call: TRBD2 (6 bases). The germline V and J ends were trimmed by 1 base and 3 bases, with 16 bases remaining between them. Per the germline V gene, CDR1 is LGHNA and CDR2 is YSLEER. This CDR3 is 16 amino acids long. CDR3 nucleotides: TGCGCCAGCAGCCAAGGAACGAGGACCGGGAGCTACGAGCAGTACTTC. The encoded protein is CASSQGTRTGSYEQYF.

The chain joins TRBV10-2 to TRBJ2-2; D may be TRBD1 (6 bases). The CDR3 extends over 15 amino acids. Trimming removed 1 base at V and 7 bases at J, with 13 bases between. Germline V gene data show CDR1 as WSHSY and CDR2 as SAAADI. This CDR3 reads CASSEYRAFVGELFF. The CDR3 DNA sequence: TGCGCCAGCAGTGAGTACAGGGCGTTCGTCGGGGAGCTGTTTTTT.

The chain couples TRBV5-6 to TRBJ1-2; TRBD1 is a possible D gene (5 bases). CDR1 is SGHDT and CDR2 is YYEEEE in the germline V gene. Trimming took 4 bases from V and 3 from J, leaving 16 bases between them. The length of the CDR3 is 15 residues. As DNA, the CDR3 is TGTGCCAGCAGCCCCAAGGGGTCGGTTTACTATGGCTACACCTTC. This codes for CASSPKGSVYYGYTF. Using reference TRBV5-6 and TRBJ1-2 for the parts outside the CDR3, the full variable domain is DAGVTQSPTHLIKTRGQQVTLRCSPKSGHDTVSWYQQALGQGPQFIFQYYEEEERQRGNFPDRFSGHQFPNYSSELNVNALLLGDSALYLCASSPKGSVYYGYTFGSGTRLTVV.

V and J are TRBV19 and TRBJ2-4, with a weak D call TRBD1 (6 bases). Germline CDR1 LNHDA, CDR2 SQIVND (reference sequence). The V end was cut by 5 bases, the J end by 6 bases, with 11 bases between. The CDR3 extends over 13 amino acids. The CDR3 DNA sequence: TGTGCCAGTAGTGGGGTGACAGGAAACATTCAGTACTTC. Translation gives CASSGVTGNIQYF.

The chain couples TRBV19 to TRBJ1-1, with D uncertain. CDR1 LNHDA and CDR2 SQIVND come from the germline V gene (reference sequence). The V end lost 4 bases, the J end lost 0 bases, and 12 bases lay between the germline ends. The CDR3 sequence is 15 residues long. The CDR3 loop reads CASSNDGLMNTEAFF. CDR3 nucleotide sequence: TGTGCCAGTAGTAACGACGGACTCATGAACACTGAAGCTTTCTTT.

The chain uses TRBV18 and TRBJ2-5, with D maybe TRBD1 (6 bases). The germline CDR1 and CDR2 sequences are KGHSH and LQKENI. V lost 6 bases to trimming and J lost 2 bases, with 16 bases between them. The CDR3 runs to 15 residues. CDR3 nucleotides: TGTGCCAGCTCGACGCAAGTGAGGGGGCAAGAGACCCAGTACTTC. Its translation: CASSTQVRGQETQYF. Full variable domain (rest looked up from reference TRBV18 and TRBJ2-5): NAGVMQNPRHLVRRRGQEARLRCSPMKGHSHVYWYRQLPEEGLKFMVYLQKENIIDESGMPKERFSAEFPKEGPSILRIQQVVRGDSAAYFCASSTQVRGQETQYFGPGTRLLVL.

Turning to this clone: One junction end does not reproduce the germline sequence, and a read error may be involved. The rearrangement joins TRBV28 to TRBJ2-7; 9 bases map to TRBD1. CDR1 and CDR2 (germline): MDHEN, SYDVKM. The CDR3 has 11 amino acids. CDR3 loop: CASSFGQGHFF. The CDR3 bases are TGTGCCAGCAGTTTCGGACAGGGGCATTTTTTC.

The rearrangement uses TRBV29-1 and TRBJ2-3; tentatively, D is TRBD1 (6 bases). The CDR3 length is 14 residues. V shed 6 bases and J shed 4 bases, with 17 bases lying between them. The germline CDR1 and CDR2 sequences are SQVTM and ANQGSEA. CDR3 DNA: TGCAGCGTACTATATGGTACAGGGCCAGATACGCAGTATTTT. Its translation is CSVLYGTGPDTQYF.

V usage is TRBV7-2 and J usage is TRBJ2-5; D is undetermined. The CDR3 is made up of 13 amino acids. V lost 3 bases and J lost 2, with 7 bases in between. The V gene's germline CDR1 is SGHTA and CDR2 FQGNSA. This CDR3 reads CASSLYGQETQYF. The CDR3 DNA reads as TGTGCCAGCAGCTTGTACGGGCAAGAGACCCAGTACTTC.

The J gene is TRBJ2-5, the V gene TRBV5-6; maybe TRBD1 (5 bases). The J call may be faulty, since TRBJ2-7 better matches the DNA end. The CDR3 is 13 residues long. The germline V gene has CDR1 SGHDT and CDR2 YYEEEE. The CDR3 DNA is TGTGCCAGCAGCCCCGGACATTACTACGAGCAGTACTTC. Translation: CASSPGHYYEQYF.

The rearrangement joins TRBV6-6 to TRBJ1-6, with unresolved D. In germline, CDR1 is MNHNY, CDR2 SVGAGI (reference sequence). The CDR3 contains 15 residues. Trimming cost V 1 base and J 10 bases, with 14 bases left between them. The CDR3 nucleotides are TGTGCCAGCAGTTACTATGAGGCCCCCAAATCACCCCTCCACTTT. Its translation: CASSYYEAPKSPLHF.

The rearrangement uses TRBV27 and TRBJ2-1, with 9 bases fitting TRBD1. V was pared by 6 bases and J by 5 bases, with 11 bases of the junction left unmatched. Per the germline V gene, CDR1 is MNHEY and CDR2 is SMNVEV (reference sequence). The CDR3 totals 16 residues. The CDR3: CASRGTGLNPDNEQFF. CDR3 bases: TGTGCCAGCAGGGGGACAGGGCTTAACCCCGACAATGAGCAGTTCTTC.

The chain employs TRBV5-1 and TRBJ2-1; TRBD2 might be the D (6 bases). CDR1 and CDR2 (germline): SGHRS, YFSETQ. Deletions cut 2 bases from V and 6 bases from J, with 18 bases between. The CDR3 runs 16 residues. Here the CDR3 DNA reads TGCGCCAGCAGCTTTGGAGTGGGGGGATCTGGCAATGAGCAGTTCTTC. Amino acid sequence: CASSFGVGGSGNEQFF.

The V gene is TRBV7-8, the J gene TRBJ1-4, with 8 bases that match TRBD1. Germline V gene sequence: CDR1 SGHVS, CDR2 FQNEAQ. V was clipped by 4 bases and J by 8 bases; unmatched bases: 6. CDR3 size: 14 residues. In DNA, the CDR3 is TGTGCCAGCAGCTCGACAGGGGCGAGCGAAAAACTGTTTTTT. Protein: CASSSTGASEKLFF.

J is TRBJ2-5 and V is TRBV9; 10 bases agree with TRBD2. CDR3 length: 14 amino acids. V lost 3 bases, J lost 4 bases, and 3 bases stayed unmatched. CDR1 is SGDLS and CDR2 is YYNGEE in the germline V gene. The CDR3 is CASSARTSGETQYF. The DNA for the CDR3 is TGTGCCAGCAGCGCCCGGACTAGCGGAGAGACCCAGTACTTC.

V usage is TRBV6-5 and J usage is TRBJ2-7; 9 bases are a match to TRBD2. CDR1 and CDR2 from the germline V gene are MNHEY and SVGAGI. Germline trimming cut 0 bases from V and 6 bases from J; bases unmatched to any gene: 6. This CDR3 is built from 15 residues. The CDR3 loop reads CASSYSRGLAVEQYF. CDR3 in DNA: TGTGCCAGCAGTTACTCGAGGGGACTAGCAGTCGAGCAGTACTTC.

The rearrangement links TRBV28 to TRBJ1-1; maybe TRBD1 (6 bases). The CDR3 covers 14 residues. Trimming took off 8 bases at V and 0 bases at J, with 13 bases between the two ends. CDR1 MDHEN and CDR2 SYDVKM come from the germline V gene. This CDR3 is CASGLGGLNTEAFF. CDR3 in DNA: TGTGCCAGCGGTCTCGGGGGGCTGAACACTGAAGCTTTCTTT.

The rearrangement uses TRBV5-1 and TRBJ1-1, with a tentative D call TRBD1 (6 bases). Germline lookup yields CDR1 SGHRS and CDR2 YFSETQ. This CDR3 is built from 15 residues. V lost 1 base to trimming and J lost 0 bases, with 10 bases between them. The CDR3 sequence is CASSLNAGVNTEAFF. For the CDR3, the DNA is TGCGCCAGCAGCTTGAACGCAGGGGTGAACACTGAAGCTTTCTTT. Full variable domain (outside the CDR3, taken from reference TRBV5-1 and TRBJ1-1): KAGVTQTPRYLIKTRGQQVTLSCSPISGHRSVSWYQQTPGQGLQFLFEYFSETQRNKGNFPGRFSGRQFSNSRSEMNVSTLELGDSALYLCASSLNAGVNTEAFFGQGTRLTVV.